The 30 T cell receptor beta chains below were found in one sample sequenced in a study of CD8 T cells in ankylosing spondylitis. General study results and limits: Made up of fewer than 10 highly homologous variants, a TCR beta motif appeared characteristic of ankylosing spondylitis blood.

MiXCR, applied by TCRdb to the 5' RACE reads, yields one record per CDR3 protein. The repertoire has 350,000 to 550,000 distinct CDR3 sequences, 26% of them found once; the top ten carry approximately 1%. Their antigens are not known. Specimen: blood, either unsorted or a sorted T cell fraction (not recorded which). These receptors were obtained from a male donor with ankylosing spondylitis.

The chain employs TRBV7-2 and TRBJ1-1; D is undetermined. Trimming took 3 bases from V and 3 from J, leaving 11 bases between them. Germline assignment: CDR1 SGHTA and CDR2 FQGNSA. There are 14 residues in the CDR3. For the CDR3, the DNA is TGTGCCAGCAGCTTTTTGAACATAGACACTGAAGCTTTCTTT. Its translation is CASSFLNIDTEAFF.

This clonotype was seen a handful of times. This chain links TRBV12-3 or TRBV12-4 with TRBJ1-1; D call uncertain. Trimming pared 3 bases from V and 0 bases from J, leaving 11 bases between. This CDR3 is 15 amino acids long. Here the CDR3 DNA reads TGTGCCAGCAGTTTCCGGGGTTCAATGAACACTGAAGCTTTCTTT. Encoded protein: CASSFRGSMNTEAFF.

This chain connects TRBV5-5 to TRBJ2-1; 7 nucleotides agree with TRBD1. Trimming removed 4 bases from V and 0 bases from J; junction bases left unmatched: 7. The CDR3 runs to 16 residues. Per the germline V gene, CDR1 is SGHKS and CDR2 is YYEKEE (reference sequence). This CDR3 is CASSADRFSSYNEQFF. The DNA of the CDR3 is TGTGCCAGCAGCGCGGACAGGTTTAGCTCCTACAATGAGCAGTTCTTC.

The rearrangement links TRBV5-6 to TRBJ1-4, with 9 positions matching TRBD1. The CDR3 has 15 amino acids. CDR1 and CDR2 (germline): SGHDT, YYEEEE. The ends lost 5 bases at V and 5 bases at J; junction bases unmatched: 7. The CDR3 region has the DNA TGTGCCAGCAGATTACAGGGGGCGGGGAATGAAAAACTGTTTTTT. It yields the protein CASRLQGAGNEKLFF. The full variable domain, in which reference TRBV5-6 and TRBJ1-4 provide the parts outside the CDR3, is DAGVTQSPTHLIKTRGQQVTLRCSPKSGHDTVSWYQQALGQGPQFIFQYYEEEERQRGNFPDRFSGHQFPNYSSELNVNALLLGDSALYLCASRLQGAGNEKLFFGSGTQLSVL.

The chain carries TRBV20-1 and TRBJ2-3, with D hard to call. The CDR3 is 14 residues long. Germline CDR1 reads DFQATT; CDR2 reads SNEGSKA (reference sequence). Trimming shortened V by 0 bases and J by 0 bases, and 7 bases separated the two germline ends. Here the CDR3 DNA reads TGCAGTGCTAGAGAGGTCCAGAGCACAGATACGCAGTATTTT. Protein: CSAREVQSTDTQYF.

This clonotype was found a few times. CDR3 in amino acids: CASSQTNSGNTIYF. The CDR3 DNA sequence: TGTGCCAGCAGTCAGACGAACTCTGGAAACACCATATATTTT. This chain links TRBV6-1 with TRBJ1-3; D remains unclear. Trimming pared 5 bases from V and 0 bases from J, leaving 8 bases between. The CDR3 runs to 14 residues. Germline V gene data show CDR1 as MNHNS and CDR2 as SASEGT.

This clonotype was observed a few times. The chain employs TRBV24-1 and TRBJ2-1; D ambiguous. The CDR3 extends over 17 amino acids. Per germline, CDR1 KGHDR and CDR2 SFDVKD. V dropped 2 bases and J dropped 0 bases, with 13 bases sitting between them. Written as DNA, the CDR3 is TGTGCCACCAGTGATTCCTCCGGTGTGAGCTCCTACAATGAGCAGTTCTTC. This codes for CATSDSSGVSSYNEQFF.

The table lists this clonotype with a few counts. V and J are TRBV10-3 and TRBJ2-1, with D possibly being TRBD2 (5 bases). Germline loops: CDR1 ENHRY, CDR2 SYGVKD. V was cut by 2 bases and J by 3 bases, with 14 bases left in between. CDR3 length: 16 amino acids. The CDR3 DNA follows: TGTGCCATCAGTGAGCCGGGGAGCGGAAGCTACAATGAGCAGTTCTTC. It encodes CAISEPGSGSYNEQFF.

The chain recombines TRBV10-2 with TRBJ2-3, with D uncertain. Germline V gene data show CDR1 as WSHSY and CDR2 as SAAADI. The CDR3 runs to 15 residues. V gave up 3 bases and J gave up 6 bases, with 16 bases separating them. The DNA of the CDR3 is TGCGCCAGCAGTGAAAGGATGTCCCTTGGGGATACGCAGTATTTT. Translating it yields CASSERMSLGDTQYF.

The genes are TRBV5-6 and TRBJ1-6; 9 nucleotides agree with TRBD1. Germline V CDR1 and CDR2: SGHDT, YYEEEE. CDR3 length: 15 residues. J gave up 7 bases and V 2 bases, and 4 bases lay outside the gene matches. The CDR3 loop reads CASSFGTGLNSPLHF. The CDR3, as DNA: TGTGCCAGCAGCTTTGGGACAGGGCTGAATTCACCCCTCCACTTT. The entire variable domain, with the rest obtained from reference TRBV5-6 and TRBJ1-6, is as follows: DAGVTQSPTHLIKTRGQQVTLRCSPKSGHDTVSWYQQALGQGPQFIFQYYEEEERQRGNFPDRFSGHQFPNYSSELNVNALLLGDSALYLCASSFGTGLNSPLHFGNGTRLTVT.

This clonotype has only a few counts. The rearrangement joins TRBV5-1 to TRBJ2-3; D possibly corresponds to TRBD1 (6 bases). Germline V gene lookup returns CDR1 SGHRS and CDR2 YFSETQ. The CDR3 runs to 13 residues. V lost 3 bases, J lost 4 bases, and 9 bases lay in between. In nucleotides, the CDR3 is TGCGCCAGCAGCTCAGGGGACGCAGATACGCAGTATTTT. It yields the protein CASSSGDADTQYF. The variable domain in full, with the rest retrieved from reference TRBV5-1 and TRBJ2-3, is KAGVTQTPRYLIKTRGQQVTLSCSPISGHRSVSWYQQTPGQGLQFLFEYFSETQRNKGNFPGRFSGRQFSNSRSEMNVSTLELGDSALYLCASSSGDADTQYFGPGTRLTVL.

This clonotype has at least ten counts. The chain recombines TRBV24-1 with TRBJ2-3, with TRBD1 matching over 9 bases. The germline CDR1 and CDR2 sequences are KGHDR and SFDVKD. The CDR3 runs 17 residues. V trimming: 4 bases; J trimming: 3 bases; junction bases outside the gene matches: 10. The CDR3: CATSEPPTGGRTDTQYF. CDR3 nucleotide sequence: TGTGCCACCAGTGAACCTCCCACAGGGGGCAGAACAGATACGCAGTATTTT.

This clonotype was counted only a few times. The DNA of the CDR3 is TGTGCCAGCGCAAGGACCGGGTCTAACTATGGCTACACCTTC. It encodes CASARTGSNYGYTF. The chain recombines TRBV6-4 with TRBJ1-2; D gene ambiguous. V shed 8 bases and J shed 0 bases, with 13 bases lying between them. This CDR3 has 14 residues. Germline loops: CDR1 MRHNA, CDR2 SNTAGT.

This chain uses TRBV5-1 with TRBJ1-1; no firm D call. Germline values: CDR1 SGHRS, CDR2 YFSETQ. Trimming left V 0 bases short and J 5 bases short, with 17 bases between. This CDR3 contains 16 residues. The CDR3 region has the DNA TGCGCCAGCAGCTTGGGGGTGGCAATGTCAGGTACTGAAGCTTTCTTT. Residues: CASSLGVAMSGTEAFF.

The chain carries TRBV5-1 and TRBJ2-1, with D unresolved. This CDR3 has 13 amino acids. V shed 4 bases and J shed 4 bases, with 9 bases lying between them. In germline, CDR1 is SGHRS, CDR2 YFSETQ. This chain's CDR3 is CASSPETYNEQFF. CDR3 coding DNA: TGCGCCAGCAGCCCTGAGACGTACAATGAGCAGTTCTTC.

This chain joins TRBV24-1 and TRBJ2-2, with D perhaps matching TRBD2 (7 bases). Trimming took off 3 bases at V and 6 bases at J, with 13 bases between the two ends. The germline gives CDR1 KGHDR, CDR2 SFDVKD. This CDR3 is 15 amino acids long. The CDR3 bases are TGTGCCACCAGTGATCGTGTGGGGGGGCCCGGGGAGCTGTTTTTT. Its translation is CATSDRVGGPGELFF.

The gene calls are TRBV11-3 and TRBJ2-3, with 14 bases matching TRBD2. Unmatched junction bases numbered 10, after V lost 5 bases and J lost 6 bases. This CDR3 is built from 17 residues. The germline V gene encodes CDR1 SGHNT and CDR2 YENEEA. CDR3 bases: TGTGCCAGCAGCCTCAAGACTAGCGGGAGGGTTCAGGATACGCAGTATTTT. Protein product: CASSLKTSGRVQDTQYF.

This clonotype was seen a handful of times. The chain recombines TRBV4-2 with TRBJ2-1, with a weak D call TRBD2 (6 bases). Germline CDR1 is LGHNA and CDR2 is YNFKEQ. Trimming pared 1 base from V and 4 bases from J, leaving 17 bases between. The CDR3 runs 17 residues. As DNA, the CDR3 is TGTGCCAGCAGCCAAGTTGGGGGAGGAGTTTGGTACAATGAGCAGTTCTTC. Residues: CASSQVGGGVWYNEQFF.

For the CDR3, the DNA is TGTGCCAGCAGCTTATATCGGGGACATGGCTACACCTTC. It is translated as CASSLYRGHGYTF. V and J are TRBV11-2 and TRBJ1-2; tentative D call: TRBD1 (5 bases). The germline V gene encodes CDR1 SGHAT and CDR2 FQNNGV. This CDR3 region has 13 residues. V lost 2 bases and J lost 6, with 10 bases in between.

This rearrangement joins TRBV11-2 to TRBJ2-1, with 9 positions matching TRBD2. Germline CDR1 is SGHAT and CDR2 is FQNNGV. This CDR3 has 15 residues. The junction had 6 bases not matched to a gene; V was cut back by 5 bases and J by 4 bases. CDR3: CASSPLSGSYNEQFF. Written as DNA, the CDR3 is TGTGCCAGCAGCCCGCTTAGCGGGAGTTACAATGAGCAGTTCTTC.

The sample holds a few counts of this clonotype. The genes are TRBV10-3 and TRBJ2-6; D possibly corresponds to TRBD1 (5 bases). Germline assignment: CDR1 ENHRY and CDR2 SYGVKD. Deletions cut 3 bases from V and 0 bases from J, with 6 bases between. The CDR3 consists of 15 residues. CDR3 DNA sequence: TGTGCCATCAGTGAACAGGTCTCTGGGGCCAACGTCCTGACTTTC. This translates into CAISEQVSGANVLTF.

The rearrangement joins TRBV7-2 to TRBJ1-2; D gene ambiguous. Germline values: CDR1 SGHTA, CDR2 FQGNSA. V lost 1 base to trimming and J lost 2 bases, with 14 bases between them. CDR3 length equals 16 residues. CDR3 protein: CASSLVGGDINYGYTF. In DNA form, the CDR3 reads TGTGCCAGCAGCTTAGTGGGAGGCGATATAAACTATGGCTACACCTTC.

This clonotype was counted only a few times. The chain is built from TRBV2 and TRBJ2-1, with 10 nucleotides matching TRBD2. From germline, CDR1 is SNHLY and CDR2 FYNNEI. Losses at the gene ends were 6 bases for V and 7 bases for J; bases not matched to a gene: 9. The CDR3 has 15 residues. The CDR3 spells CASSASSGRGNEQFF. The DNA for the CDR3 is TGTGCCAGCAGCGCCTCTAGCGGGAGAGGGAATGAGCAGTTCTTC.

The rearrangement uses TRBV10-2 and TRBJ2-1; 9 positions match TRBD2. V lost 6 bases and J lost 8; bases outside the gene matches: 5. CDR1 and CDR2 from the germline V gene are WSHSY and SAAADI. This CDR3 comprises 13 residues. CDR3 coding DNA: TGCGCCAGCAGGACTAGCGGAGTGGATGAGCAGTTCTTC. The encoded protein is CASRTSGVDEQFF.

This clonotype turned up a few times. The chain employs TRBV3-1 and TRBJ2-6; 7 positions agree with TRBD2. V dropped 6 bases and J dropped 2; count of bases not matched to a gene: 1. The CDR3 runs to 14 residues. CDR1 and CDR2 (germline): LGHDT, YNNKEL (reference sequence). In nucleotides, the CDR3 is TGTGCCAGCAGAGCGGGGCCTGGGGCCAACGTCCTGACTTTC. Its protein is CASRAGPGANVLTF.

This clonotype was counted only a few times. This rearrangement joins TRBV5-1 to TRBJ1-4, with 7 nucleotides matching TRBD1. Trimming cost V 4 bases and J 4 bases; bases outside gene matches: 4. CDR3 length: 14 amino acids. In germline, CDR1 is SGHRS, CDR2 YFSETQ. The CDR3 nucleotides read TGCGCCAGCAGCCGGGACAGTAATAATGAAAAACTGTTTTTT. Translated, it gives CASSRDSNNEKLFF.

This clonotype has just a few counts. This sequence joins TRBV11-2 and TRBJ2-1; 7 bases match TRBD2. CDR3 length: 15 residues. CDR1 and CDR2 from the germline V gene are SGHAT and FQNNGV. V gave up 3 bases and J gave up 2 bases; unmatched junction bases: 4. In DNA, the CDR3 is TGTGCCAGCAGCTTTCGGGGACTAACCTACAATGAGCAGTTCTTC. Its translation: CASSFRGLTYNEQFF.

The chain uses TRBV24-1 and TRBJ2-2, with 12 positions matching TRBD2. V gave up 7 bases and J gave up 5 bases; unmatched junction bases: 10. CDR1 is KGHDR and CDR2 is SFDVKD in the germline V gene. This CDR3 comprises 17 residues. CDR3 nucleotide sequence: TGTGCCACCAGAGCCCGGACTAGCGGGATTGGTACCGGGGAGCTGTTTTTT. It yields the protein CATRARTSGIGTGELFF.

In this sample, this clonotype turned up a few times. The chain carries TRBV19 and TRBJ2-1, with D hard to call. Germline values: CDR1 LNHDA, CDR2 SQIVND (reference sequence). V lost 3 bases to trimming and J lost 3 bases, with 6 bases between them. This CDR3 region has 13 residues. CDR3 protein: CASSMGSYNEQFF. The CDR3 DNA reads as TGTGCCAGTAGTATGGGTAGCTACAATGAGCAGTTCTTC.

The genes are TRBV11-2 and TRBJ2-4, with unresolved D. The CDR3 contains 14 residues. Trimming pared 0 bases from V and 8 bases from J, leaving 11 bases between. The germline V gene has CDR1 SGHAT and CDR2 FQNNGV. The CDR3 loop is CASSLDGVWHIQYF. The CDR3 region has the DNA TGTGCCAGCAGCTTAGATGGGGTGTGGCACATTCAGTACTTC.